The present entry profiles one T cell receptor (beta chain) with its context. Its antigen remains unknown. Clones were read by immunoSEQ multiplex PCR, and TCRdb kept only the in-frame ones, dropping some. The sample consists of some 100,000 clones, 90% to 95% of them appearing once. Time point meaning: cycle 4 day 1 (C4D1), after about 6 weeks of nivolumab. There was relapse after autologous stem cell transplantation in every patient, and there was variation in brentuximab vedotin exposure. The V gene lost 2 bases and the J gene lost 9 bases, with 12 bases spanning the gap. Looked up from germline, CDR1 is SGHRS and CDR2 is YFSETQ. This CDR3 region has 13 residues. This entry belongs to a study of PD-1 blockade in classical Hodgkin lymphoma. Study-level points and caveats: Newly diagnosed patients and complete responders had comparable diversity at baseline.

The genes are TRBV5-1 and TRBJ2-1, with D possibly matching TRBD2 (6 bases). Material: peripheral blood mononuclear cells (PBMCs), obtained before the fourth cycle of nivolumab. The sequence was obtained from a human donor with classical Hodgkin lymphoma. CDR3 DNA sequence: TGCGCCAGCAGCTTTGGAAAGGAGGGTGAGCAGTTCTTC. Translated, it gives CASSFGKEGEQFF.